Sequencing of this TCR beta chain was carried out in a study of CD8 T cells in ankylosing spondylitis. This clonotype was seen more than once but under ten times. The target antigen is unknown. This CDR3 region has 18 residues. Germline lookup yields CDR1 KGHDR and CDR2 SFDVKD. The junction had 10 bases not matched to a gene; V was cut back by 3 bases and J by 4 bases. Making the TCR beta libraries involved quantitative 5'-RACE with molecular barcodes. TCRdb called the 5' RACE reads again in MiXCR, with one record for every CDR3 protein. This sample has roughly 230,000 distinct CDR3 sequences, with under 20% found just once. General study findings and limits: Disease-linked clones displayed a CD8+ phenotype and appeared relatively rarely in peripheral blood. A subset of motif variants has previously been described in the synovial fluid and blood of reactive arthritis. Seemingly characteristic of ankylosing spondylitis blood was a TCR beta motif consisting of about 8 highly homologous variants.

Sequenced material: blood, either unsorted or a sorted T cell fraction (not recorded which). The chain carries TRBV24-1 and TRBJ2-1; TRBD2 agrees at 11 bases. The sequence was collected from a male donor with ankylosing spondylitis or in good health (not recorded which). Here the CDR3 reads CATSDRYVLAGGYNEQFF. CDR3 DNA: TGTGCCACCAGTGATCGATACGTCCTAGCGGGAGGATACAATGAGCAGTTCTTC.